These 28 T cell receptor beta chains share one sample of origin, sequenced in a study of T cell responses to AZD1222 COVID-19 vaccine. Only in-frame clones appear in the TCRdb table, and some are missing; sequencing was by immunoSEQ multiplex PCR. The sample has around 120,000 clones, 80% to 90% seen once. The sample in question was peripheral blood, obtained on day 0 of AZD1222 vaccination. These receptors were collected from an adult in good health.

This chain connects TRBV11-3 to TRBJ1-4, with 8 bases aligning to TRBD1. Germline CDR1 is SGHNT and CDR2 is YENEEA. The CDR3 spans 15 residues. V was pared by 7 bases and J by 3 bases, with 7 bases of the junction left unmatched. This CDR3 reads CASTGRQGPNEKLFF. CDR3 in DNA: TGTGCCAGCACGGGAAGACAGGGGCCTAATGAAAAACTGTTTTTT.

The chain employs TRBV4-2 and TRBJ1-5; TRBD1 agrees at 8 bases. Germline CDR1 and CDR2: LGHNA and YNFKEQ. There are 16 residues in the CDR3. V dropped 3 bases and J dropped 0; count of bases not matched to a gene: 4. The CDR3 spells CASSHRDRNSNQPQHF. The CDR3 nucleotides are TGTGCCAGCAGCCACCGGGACAGGAATAGCAATCAGCCCCAGCATTTT.

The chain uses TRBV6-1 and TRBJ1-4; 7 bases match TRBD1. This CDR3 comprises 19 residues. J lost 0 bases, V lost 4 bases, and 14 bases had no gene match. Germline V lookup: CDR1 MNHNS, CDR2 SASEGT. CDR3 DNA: TGTGCCAGCAGTGGCCGCTTCCGGGACAGAGAAGCAACTAATGAAAAACTGTTTTTT. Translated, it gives CASSGRFRDREATNEKLFF.

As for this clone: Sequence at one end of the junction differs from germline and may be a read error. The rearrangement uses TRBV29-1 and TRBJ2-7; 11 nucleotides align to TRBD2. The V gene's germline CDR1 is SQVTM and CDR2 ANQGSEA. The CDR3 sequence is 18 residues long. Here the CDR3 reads CSVEGELAGDENSYGQYF. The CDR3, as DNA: TGCAGCGTTGAAGGGGAACTAGCGGGGGACGAAAATTCGTACGGGCAGTACTTC.

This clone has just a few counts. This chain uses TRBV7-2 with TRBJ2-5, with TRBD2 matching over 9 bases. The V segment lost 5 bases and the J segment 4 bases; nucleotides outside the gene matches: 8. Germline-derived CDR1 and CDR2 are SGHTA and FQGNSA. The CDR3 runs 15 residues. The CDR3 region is CASSVSGGRLETQYF. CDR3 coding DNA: TGTGCCAGCAGCGTTAGCGGGGGAAGGTTAGAGACCCAGTACTTC.

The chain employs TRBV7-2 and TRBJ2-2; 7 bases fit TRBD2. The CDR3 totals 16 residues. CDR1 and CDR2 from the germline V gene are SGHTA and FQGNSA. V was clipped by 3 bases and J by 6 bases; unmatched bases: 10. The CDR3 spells CASSLSSGGGSGELFF. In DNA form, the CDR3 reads TGTGCCAGCAGCTTGAGTTCGGGAGGTGGATCCGGGGAGCTGTTTTTT.

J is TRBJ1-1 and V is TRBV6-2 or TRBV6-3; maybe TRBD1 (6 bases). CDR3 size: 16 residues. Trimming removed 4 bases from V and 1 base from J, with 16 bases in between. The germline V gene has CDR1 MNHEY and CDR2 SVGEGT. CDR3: CASSSRPGVGNTEAFF. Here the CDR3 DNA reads TGTGCCAGCAGTTCGCGGCCAGGGGTGGGGAACACTGAAGCTTTCTTT.

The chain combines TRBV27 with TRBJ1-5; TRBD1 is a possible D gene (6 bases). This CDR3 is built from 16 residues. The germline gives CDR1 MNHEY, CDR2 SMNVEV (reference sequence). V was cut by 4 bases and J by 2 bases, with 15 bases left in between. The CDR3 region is CASSSPGGTGNQPQHF. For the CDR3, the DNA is TGTGCCAGCAGTTCTCCGGGGGGCACGGGCAATCAGCCCCAGCATTTT.

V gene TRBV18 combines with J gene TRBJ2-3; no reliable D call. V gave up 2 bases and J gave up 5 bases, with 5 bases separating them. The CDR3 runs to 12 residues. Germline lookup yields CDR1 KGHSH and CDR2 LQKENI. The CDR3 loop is CASSPARDTQYF. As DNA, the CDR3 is TGTGCCAGCTCACCAGCCAGAGATACGCAGTATTTT.

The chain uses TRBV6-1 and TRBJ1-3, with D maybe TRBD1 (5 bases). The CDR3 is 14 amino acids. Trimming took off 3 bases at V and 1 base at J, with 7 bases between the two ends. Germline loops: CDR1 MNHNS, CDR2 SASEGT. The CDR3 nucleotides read TGTGCCAGCAGTGAGGGACTTTCTGGAAACACCATATATTTT. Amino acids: CASSEGLSGNTIYF.

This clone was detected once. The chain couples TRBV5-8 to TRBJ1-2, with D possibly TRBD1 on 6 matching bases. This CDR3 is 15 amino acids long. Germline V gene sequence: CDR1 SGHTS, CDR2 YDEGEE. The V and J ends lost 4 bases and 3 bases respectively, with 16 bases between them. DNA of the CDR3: TGTGCCAGCAGCCCAAGGGGGGTGGATCACTATGGCTACACCTTC. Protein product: CASSPRGVDHYGYTF.

Here the CDR3 reads CSGRQVGYGYTF. CDR3 sequence (DNA): TGCAGCGGGAGACAGGTCGGCTATGGCTACACCTTC. V is TRBV29-1 and J is TRBJ1-2, with D possibly being TRBD1 (6 bases). V dropped 7 bases and J dropped 4 bases, with 13 bases sitting between them. The germline V gene has CDR1 SQVTM and CDR2 ANQGSEA. The CDR3 contains 12 residues. Filled out from reference TRBV29-1 and TRBJ1-2, the complete variable domain reads SAVISQKPSRDICQRGTSLTIQCQVDSQVTMMFWYRQQPGQSLTLIATANQGSEATYESGFVIDKFPISRPNLTFSTLTVSNMSPEDSSIYLCSGRQVGYGYTFGSGTRLTVV.

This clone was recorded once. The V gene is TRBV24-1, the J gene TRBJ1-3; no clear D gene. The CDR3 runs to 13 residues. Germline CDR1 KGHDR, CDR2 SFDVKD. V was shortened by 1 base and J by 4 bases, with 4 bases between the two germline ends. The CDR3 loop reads CATSDFGGNTIYF. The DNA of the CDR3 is TGTGCCACCAGTGATTTTGGCGGAAACACCATATATTTT.

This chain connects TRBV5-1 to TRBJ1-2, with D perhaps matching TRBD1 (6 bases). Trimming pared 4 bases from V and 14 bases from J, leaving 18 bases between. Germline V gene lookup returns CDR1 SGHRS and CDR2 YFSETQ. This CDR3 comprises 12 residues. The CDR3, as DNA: TGCGCCAGCAGCCCACAGACAGGCTTCGCGACCTTC. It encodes CASSPQTGFATF.

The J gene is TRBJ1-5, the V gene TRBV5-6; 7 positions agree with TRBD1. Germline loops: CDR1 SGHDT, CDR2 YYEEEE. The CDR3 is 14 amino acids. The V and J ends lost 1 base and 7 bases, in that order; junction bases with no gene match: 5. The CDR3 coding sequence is TGTGCCAGCAGCTTGTCGAGACAGGGACAGCCCCAGCATTTT. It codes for CASSLSRQGQPQHF.

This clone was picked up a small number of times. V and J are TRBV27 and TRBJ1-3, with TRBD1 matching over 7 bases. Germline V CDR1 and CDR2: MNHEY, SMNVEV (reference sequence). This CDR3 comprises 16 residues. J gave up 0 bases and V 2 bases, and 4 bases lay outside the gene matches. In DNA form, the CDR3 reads TGTGCCAGCAGTTTACAAGCAGGGGGCTCTGGAAACACCATATATTTT. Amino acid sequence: CASSLQAGGSGNTIYF.

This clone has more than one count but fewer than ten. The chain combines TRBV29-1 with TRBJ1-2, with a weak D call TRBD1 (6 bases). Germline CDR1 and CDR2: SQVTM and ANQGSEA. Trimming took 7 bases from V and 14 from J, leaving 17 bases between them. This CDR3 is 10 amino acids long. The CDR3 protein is CSAPGGAQTF. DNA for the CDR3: TGCAGCGCTCCGGGGGGGGCGCAAACCTTC.

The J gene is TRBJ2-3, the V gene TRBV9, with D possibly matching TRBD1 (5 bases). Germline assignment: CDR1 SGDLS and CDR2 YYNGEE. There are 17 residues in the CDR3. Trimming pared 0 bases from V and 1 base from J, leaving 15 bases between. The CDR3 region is CASSVGLGPSGTDTQYF. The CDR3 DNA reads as TGTGCCAGCAGCGTAGGTCTGGGGCCGAGCGGCACAGATACGCAGTATTTT.

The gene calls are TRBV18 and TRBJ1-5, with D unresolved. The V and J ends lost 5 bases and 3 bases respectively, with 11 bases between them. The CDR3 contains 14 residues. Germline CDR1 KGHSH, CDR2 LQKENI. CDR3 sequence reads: CASSSGWDNQPQHF. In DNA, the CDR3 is TGTGCCAGCTCAAGTGGGTGGGACAATCAGCCCCAGCATTTT.

CDR3 DNA: TGTGCCAGCAGTTACGTGGACAGGGGACGAGAGACCCAGTACTTC. It is translated as CASSYVDRGRETQYF. The V call is TRBV6-5, the J call TRBJ2-5, with 9 bases that match TRBD1. CDR3 length: 15 amino acids. The germline CDR1 and CDR2 sequences are MNHEY and SVGAGI. V lost 2 bases, J lost 4 bases, and 5 bases stayed unmatched.

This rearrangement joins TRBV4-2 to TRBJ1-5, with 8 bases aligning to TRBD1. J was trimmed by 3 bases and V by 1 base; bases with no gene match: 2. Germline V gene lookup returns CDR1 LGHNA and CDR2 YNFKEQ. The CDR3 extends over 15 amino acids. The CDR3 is CASSQGTGINQPQHF. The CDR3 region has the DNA TGTGCCAGCAGCCAAGGGACAGGGATCAATCAGCCCCAGCATTTT.

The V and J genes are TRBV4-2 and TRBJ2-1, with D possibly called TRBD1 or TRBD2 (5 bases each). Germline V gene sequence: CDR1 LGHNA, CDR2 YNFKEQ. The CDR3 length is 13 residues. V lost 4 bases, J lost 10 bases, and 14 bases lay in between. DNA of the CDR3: TGTGCCAGCAGCCTCGGGACGCTCAAGGAGCAGTTCTTC. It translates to CASSLGTLKEQFF.

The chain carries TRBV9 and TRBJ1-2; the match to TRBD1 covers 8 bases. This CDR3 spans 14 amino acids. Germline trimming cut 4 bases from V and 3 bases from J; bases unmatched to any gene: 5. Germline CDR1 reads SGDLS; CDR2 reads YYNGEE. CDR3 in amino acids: CASSTGQGYYGYTF. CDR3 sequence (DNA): TGTGCCAGCAGCACTGGACAGGGATACTATGGCTACACCTTC.

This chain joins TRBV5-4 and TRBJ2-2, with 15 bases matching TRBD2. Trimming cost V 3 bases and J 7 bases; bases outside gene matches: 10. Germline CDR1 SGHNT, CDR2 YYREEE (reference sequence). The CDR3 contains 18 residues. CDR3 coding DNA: TGTGCCAGCAGCTCGCCGGGACTAGCGGGAGGAATCATCGGGGAGCTGTTTTTT. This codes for CASSSPGLAGGIIGELFF.

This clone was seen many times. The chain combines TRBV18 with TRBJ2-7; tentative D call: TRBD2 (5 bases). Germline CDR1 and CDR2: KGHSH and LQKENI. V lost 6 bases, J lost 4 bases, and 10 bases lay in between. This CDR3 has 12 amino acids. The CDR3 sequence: CASSSDGYEQYF. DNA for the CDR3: TGTGCCAGCTCTAGCGACGGGTACGAGCAGTACTTC.

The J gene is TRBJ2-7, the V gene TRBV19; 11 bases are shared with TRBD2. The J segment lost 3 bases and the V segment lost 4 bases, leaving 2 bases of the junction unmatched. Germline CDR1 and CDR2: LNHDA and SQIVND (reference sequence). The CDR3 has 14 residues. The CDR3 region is CASSTGTSGYEQYF. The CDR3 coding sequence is TGTGCCAGTAGTACCGGGACTAGCGGCTACGAGCAGTACTTC.

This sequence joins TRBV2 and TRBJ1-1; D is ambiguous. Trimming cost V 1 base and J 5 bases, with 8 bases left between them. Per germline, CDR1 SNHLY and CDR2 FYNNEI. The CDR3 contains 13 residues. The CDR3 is CASSEDGRTEAFF. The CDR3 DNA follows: TGTGCCAGCAGTGAAGACGGCAGGACTGAAGCTTTCTTT.

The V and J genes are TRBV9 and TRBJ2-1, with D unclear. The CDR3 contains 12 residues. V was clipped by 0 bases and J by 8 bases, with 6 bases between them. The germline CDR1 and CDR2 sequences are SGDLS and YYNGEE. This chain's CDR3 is CASSVDWDEQFF. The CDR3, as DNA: TGTGCCAGCAGCGTAGATTGGGATGAGCAGTTCTTC.